The rows below give T cell receptor beta chains drawn from one sample of a study of graft-versus-host responses after intestinal transplantation. Here immunoSEQ multiplex PCR was the method, and the copy in TCRdb shows in-frame clones only, minus some. The sample shows tens of thousands of clones, roughly 90% of them seen only once. The starting material was ileum tissue, obtained 350 to 400 days after transplant. The source of these receptors is a human patient who received an intestinal transplant, so some T cells may come from the graft donor. CDR3s include the opening cysteine and the closing phenylalanine or tryptophan. The D gene is left open where the match is weak. Clone size is stated in some rows and not others, as once, few, many or a class when expanded.

d_call j_call v_call clone_size cdr3_aa cdr3_nt
. TRBJ2-7 TRBV4-1 few CASSQAGTGYEQYF TGCGCCAGCAGCCAAGCAGGTACGGGGTACGAGCAGTACTTC
. TRBJ2-3 TRBV29-1 . CSVGGTDTQYF TGCAGCGTTGGGGGCACAGATACGCAGTATTTT
TRBD1 TRBJ2-7 TRBV13 once CASSLWDRDEQYF TGTGCCAGCAGCTTATGGGACAGGGACGAGCAGTACTTC
. TRBJ2-5 TRBV5-5 . CASSLSAGNVETQYF TGTGCCAGCAGCTTGTCGGCAGGGAATGTGGAGACCCAGTACTTC
. TRBJ2-1 TRBV2 . CASSPDSYSYNEQFF TGTGCCAGCAGTCCAGACTCTTATTCGTACAATGAGCAGTTCTTC
TRBD1 TRBJ2-3 TRBV14 . CASSGQDTDTQYF TGTGCCAGCAGCGGACAGGACACAGATACGCAGTATTTT
. TRBJ1-5 TRBV7-9 . CASSLVGGKEQPQHF TGTGCCAGCAGCTTAGTGGGGGGGAAGGAACAGCCCCAGCATTTT
. TRBJ1-1 TRBV28 few CASSLGYIGAFF TGTGCCAGCAGTCTAGGGTATATCGGAGCTTTCTTT
. TRBJ1-5 TRBV28 once CASSFIREPNQPQHF TGTGCCAGCAGTTTTATAAGGGAGCCGAATCAGCCCCAGCATTTT
. TRBJ2-7 TRBV4-1 . CASSQVSWGNGYEQYF TGCGCCAGCAGCCAAGTATCTTGGGGGAATGGCTACGAGCAGTACTTC
. TRBJ1-2 TRBV6-5 . CASTRRSYGYTF TGTGCCAGCACCAGGCGGTCCTATGGCTACACCTTC
TRBD1 TRBJ1-1 TRBV10-3 once CAISEGQGRLAFF TGTGCCATCAGTGAGGGACAGGGGCGGTTAGCTTTCTTT
. TRBJ2-7 TRBV5-6 . CASSLRRGSGDEQYF TGTGCCAGCAGCTTGAGACGGGGCTCAGGGGACGAGCAGTACTTC
. TRBJ1-1 TRBV13 . CASSADSGGNTEAFF TGTGCCAGCAGCGCGGACAGTGGAGGGAACACTGAAGCTTTCTTT
. TRBJ2-3 TRBV7-2 few CASSSLVYTDTQYF TGTGCCAGCAGCTCGCTAGTCTACACAGATACGCAGTATTTT
. TRBJ1-2 TRBV9 . CASSGSGTLYYGYTF TGTGCCAGCAGCGGGTCCGGGACCCTGTACTATGGCTACACCTTC
. TRBJ2-5 TRBV11-2 few CASSLVETQYF TGTGCCAGCAGCTTAGTGGAGACCCAGTACTTC
. TRBJ1-1 TRBV25-1 . CASKDVDSNTEAFF TGTGCCAGCAAGGACGTGGACAGTAACACTGAAGCTTTCTTT
. TRBJ2-1 TRBV6-6 . CASSYAPYNEQFF TGTGCCAGCAGTTACGCCCCGTACAATGAGCAGTTCTTC
. TRBJ2-1 TRBV10-1 once CASSQSEGPIGEQFF TGCGCCAGCAGTCAGTCAGAGGGCCCAATCGGTGAGCAGTTCTTC
TRBD1 TRBJ1-6 TRBV5-1 . CASSLWTGNSPLHF TGCGCCAGCAGCTTGTGGACAGGGAATTCACCCCTCCACTTT
TRBD2 TRBJ2-1 TRBV6-5 . CASSYSGGSSYNEQFF TGTGCCAGCAGTTACTCCGGCGGGAGCTCCTACAATGAGCAGTTCTTC
TRBD2 TRBJ2-2 TRBV7-3 . CASSPGLAGDGELFF TGTGCCAGCAGCCCGGGACTAGCGGGAGATGGGGAGCTGTTTTTT
TRBD2 TRBJ2-1 TRBV7-6 . CASSLSLAGWVSEQFF TGTGCCAGCAGCCTCTCTCTAGCGGGTTGGGTTAGTGAGCAGTTCTTC
. TRBJ1-2 TRBV10-2 . CASKGEGYGYTF TGCGCCAGCAAGGGGGAGGGGTATGGCTACACCTTC
. TRBJ2-5 TRBV21-1 . CASSKDGTESETQYF TGTGCCAGCAGCAAAGACGGTACAGAATCAGAGACCCAGTACTTC
TRBD1 TRBJ1-6 TRBV12-5 . CASALTGANYYNSPLHF TGTGCTAGTGCCCTAACAGGGGCCAACTACTATAATTCACCCCTCCACTTT
. TRBJ1-5 TRBV28 . CASSLFGISNQPQHF TGTGCCAGCAGTTTATTTGGGATTAGCAATCAGCCCCAGCATTTT
TRBD1 TRBJ2-1 TRBV7-3 . CASSQPLTGVGAHPSNEQFF TGTGCCAGCAGCCAACCCCTTACAGGGGTCGGGGCCCACCCGAGCAATGAGCAGTTCTTC
. TRBJ1-4 TRBV13 . CASSFWDSYNEKLFF TGTGCCAGCAGCTTTTGGGACTCCTATAATGAAAAACTGTTTTTT
TRBD2 TRBJ2-1 TRBV10-3 . CAITGLAGVGSEQFF TGTGCCATCACTGGACTAGCGGGAGTAGGTAGTGAGCAGTTCTTC
TRBD2 TRBJ2-7 TRBV4-2 . CASSQGMAGDAYEQYF TGTGCCAGCAGCCAAGGTATGGCGGGGGACGCCTACGAGCAGTACTTC
. TRBJ1-5 TRBV28 . CASGGGQFNQPQHF TGTGCCAGCGGGGGGGGGCAGTTCAATCAGCCCCAGCATTTT
. TRBJ2-7 TRBV19 . CASSSEEFYEQYF TGTGCCAGTAGTAGTGAAGAATTCTACGAGCAGTACTTC
. TRBJ2-6 TRBV10-2 . CASSESGGSGANVLTF TGCGCCAGCAGTGAGTCAGGGGGCTCTGGGGCCAACGTCCTGACTTTC
. TRBJ1-2 TRBV4-1 . CASSPYRPLDGYTF TGCGCCAGCAGCCCCTATCGACCCTTGGATGGCTACACCTTC
TRBD1 TRBJ1-1 TRBV14 . CASSQIGTGEAFF TGTGCCAGCAGCCAGATCGGGACAGGTGAAGCTTTCTTT
. TRBJ1-1 TRBV18 once CASSPLGYGYTEAFF TGTGCCAGCTCACCATTGGGGTATGGGTACACTGAAGCTTTCTTT
TRBD2 TRBJ2-1 TRBV6-5 once CASSSLAGGHNEQFF TGTGCCAGCAGTTCGCTAGCGGGAGGGCACAATGAGCAGTTCTTC
. TRBJ1-4 TRBV7-2 . CASSLEWGRGNEKLFF TGTGCCAGCAGCTTAGAGTGGGGTAGGGGTAATGAAAAACTGTTTTTT
. TRBJ2-7 TRBV6-5 . CASSYFPGYQQYF TGTGCCAGCAGTTACTTTCCCGGGTATCAGCAGTACTTC
. TRBJ2-4 TRBV5-1 . CASSADRAKNIQYF TGCGCCAGCAGCGCTGACAGAGCCAAAAACATTCAGTACTTC
. TRBJ1-6 TRBV6-4 . CASSDSDGVINSPLHF TGTGCCAGCAGTGACTCGGATGGGGTAATTAATTCACCCCTCCACTTT
. TRBJ1-6 TRBV2 . CASSGVPLNSPLHF TGTGCCAGCAGTGGGGTTCCCCTTAATTCACCCCTCCACTTT
. TRBJ1-4 TRBV15 . CATSRFNPATNEKLFF TGTGCCACCAGCAGATTCAACCCAGCAACTAATGAAAAACTGTTTTTT
. TRBJ1-6 TRBV4-1 . CASSQEPGSNSPLHF TGCGCCAGCAGCCAAGAACCCGGGAGTAATTCACCCCTCCACTTT
. TRBJ1-1 TRBV6-5 . CASSYQGYTEAFF TGTGCCAGCAGTTACCAGGGGTACACTGAAGCTTTCTTT
. TRBJ2-3 TRBV12-5 . CASGLVPPGLYF TGTGCTAGTGGTTTGGTACCCCCGGGCCTGTATTTT
. TRBJ2-6 TRBV11-2 . CASSTTTTPGANVLTF TGTGCCAGCAGCACTACCACTACCCCTGGGGCCAACGTCCTGACTTTC
. TRBJ1-1 TRBV7-6 once CASSLGPGSHTEAFF TGTGCCAGCAGCTTAGGCCCAGGGAGTCACACTGAAGCTTTCTTT
TRBD2 TRBJ2-1 TRBV7-9 few CASSWTSGRNEQFF TGTGCCAGCAGCTGGACTAGCGGGAGAAATGAGCAGTTCTTC
TRBD1 TRBJ1-4 TRBV6-6 . CASSAITGVPNKKLFF TGTGCCAGCAGCGCGATTACAGGGGTTCCTAATAAAAAACTGTTTTTT
TRBD1 TRBJ1-3 TRBV28 . CASSPTGGPLGGNTIYF TGTGCCAGCAGTCCGACAGGGGGCCCCCTTGGTGGAAACACCATATATTTT
TRBD1 TRBJ2-4 TRBV29-1 . CSVETRDRNIQYF TGCAGCGTTGAAACAAGGGACAGAAACATTCAGTACTTC
. TRBJ1-4 TRBV29-1 . CSVDRDGNEKLFF TGCAGCGTTGACCGGGACGGTAATGAAAAACTGTTTTTT
. TRBJ2-3 TRBV28 . CASSFPIENLSDTQYF TGTGCCAGCAGTTTCCCCATTGAGAATCTCTCGGATACGCAGTATTTT
. TRBJ1-4 TRBV29-1 . CSVRAGFNEKLFF TGCAGCGTTCGGGCGGGGTTTAATGAAAAACTGTTTTTT